This passage covers 2 T cell receptor beta chains from one sample sequenced in a study of blood T cell repertoires in COVID-19. The method was immunoSEQ multiplex PCR; TCRdb's version includes in-frame clones alone and lacks a portion of them. The repertoire has 300,000 to 400,000 clones, roughly 86% of them found once; the top ten carry around 10%. Sequenced sample: peripheral blood. The receptors derive from a young man with COVID-19, enrolled during active disease.

V gene TRBV6-4 combines with J gene TRBJ2-3; 9 positions agree with TRBD2. The CDR3 is 14 residues long. V shed 6 bases, J shed 2 bases, and the junction held 3 bases outside the gene matches. CDR1 is MRHNA, CDR2 SNTAGT, per germline. The CDR3 coding sequence is TGTGCCAGCAGCTTAGCGGGAGACACAGATACGCAGTATTTT. As protein: CASSLAGDTDTQYF.

The chain carries TRBV6-5 and TRBJ1-2; the match to TRBD1 covers 7 bases. Germline V gene data show CDR1 as MNHEY and CDR2 as SVGAGI. The ends lost 5 bases at V and 6 bases at J; junction bases unmatched: 9. This CDR3 is 14 amino acids long. As DNA, the CDR3 is TGTGCCAGCAGTACCACACTGACAGGGAATGGCTACACCTTC. Protein product: CASSTTLTGNGYTF.